This is a list of T cell receptor beta chains from one sample in a study of T cells after posttransplantation cyclophosphamide. Sequenced by immunoSEQ multiplex PCR; TCRdb stores in-frame clones only, minus some. Listed here are 20,000 to 25,000 clones without any singletons, the top ten holding less than 5.5%. Material for sequencing was PBMCs. Receptors originate from a woman aged 45-59 years in good health, CMV-negative, and a related stem cell transplant donor. The CDR3 runs from the conserved cysteine through the conserved F or W. The order of the fields is J gene, clone size, D gene, V gene, CDR3 protein, CDR3 DNA. A D gene is named only where the DNA matches it firmly. The size field reads once, few or many counts, or a class when the clone is expanded.

j_gene: TRBJ1-2
abundance: many
d_gene: .
v_gene: TRBV10-1
CDR3aa: CASTRGEEGIAKKTYTF
CDR3nt: TGCGCCAGCACACGGGGTGAGGAGGGGATCGCGAAAAAAACCTACACCTTC

j_gene: TRBJ1-4
abundance: many
d_gene: .
v_gene: TRBV11-2
CDR3aa: CASSRPSEKLFF
CDR3nt: TGTGCCAGCAGCCGCCCGAGTGAAAAACTGTTTTTT

j_gene: TRBJ1-4
abundance: many
d_gene: .
v_gene: TRBV15
CDR3aa: CATSREGSPNEKLFF
CDR3nt: TGTGCCACCAGCAGAGAGGGCAGTCCGAATGAAAAACTGTTTTTT

j_gene: TRBJ2-1
abundance: many
d_gene: TRBD1
v_gene: TRBV19
CDR3aa: CASRLRGGQGRNEQFF
CDR3nt: TGTGCCAGTAGACTAAGGGGAGGACAGGGAAGGAATGAGCAGTTCTTC

j_gene: TRBJ1-5
abundance: many
d_gene: TRBD1
v_gene: TRBV6-5
CDR3aa: CASGTGSQPQHF
CDR3nt: TGTGCCAGCGGGACAGGGAGTCAGCCCCAGCATTTT

j_gene: TRBJ1-1
abundance: many
d_gene: .
v_gene: TRBV7-3
CDR3aa: CASSLGSGNTEAFF
CDR3nt: TGTGCCAGCAGCTTAGGGAGTGGGAACACTGAAGCTTTCTTT

j_gene: TRBJ2-3
abundance: many
d_gene: .
v_gene: TRBV11-2
CDR3aa: CASSAVTDTQYF
CDR3nt: TGTGCCAGCAGCGCAGTCACAGATACGCAGTATTTT

j_gene: TRBJ2-5
abundance: many
d_gene: .
v_gene: TRBV7-8
CDR3aa: CASSPTTYPSQETQYF
CDR3nt: TGTGCCAGCAGCCCAACGACATACCCCAGCCAAGAGACCCAGTACTTC

j_gene: TRBJ2-3
abundance: many
d_gene: .
v_gene: TRBV5-1
CDR3aa: CASSLGGPSTDTQYF
CDR3nt: TGCGCCAGCAGCTTGGGAGGTCCTAGCACAGATACGCAGTATTTT

j_gene: TRBJ1-6
abundance: many
d_gene: TRBD1
v_gene: TRBV7-8
CDR3aa: CASSQDRNSPLHF
CDR3nt: TGTGCCAGCAGCCAGGACAGGAATTCACCCCTCCACTTT

j_gene: TRBJ2-1
abundance: many
d_gene: TRBD2
v_gene: TRBV2
CDR3aa: CASSESYSSGRIEQFF
CDR3nt: TGTGCCAGCAGTGAATCATACTCTAGCGGGAGGATTGAGCAGTTCTTC